These 10 T cell receptor beta chains were sequenced from one sample in a study of blood T cell repertoires in COVID-19. Produced via immunoSEQ multiplex PCR; TCRdb's table is partial and in-frame only. The data contain about 140,000 clones, about 74% of them singletons. What was sequenced was peripheral blood. The receptors derive from a man aged 50-60 years with acute or convalescent COVID-19.

The gene calls are TRBV18 and TRBJ1-6, with D uncertain. Germline lookup yields CDR1 KGHSH and CDR2 LQKENI. CDR3 size: 13 residues. V was trimmed by 3 bases and J by 8 bases, leaving 8 bases between them. CDR3: CASSPRRDSPLHF. CDR3 in DNA: TGTGCCAGCTCACCCCGCCGGGATTCACCCCTCCACTTT.

CDR3 coding DNA: TGTGCCAGCAGTTCAGGGGGGCCTACTGAGACCCAGTACTTC. Amino acid sequence: CASSSGGPTETQYF. J is TRBJ2-5 and V is TRBV7-3; TRBD1 is a possible D gene (7 bases). Germline V gives CDR1 SGHTA, CDR2 FQGTGA. This CDR3 contains 14 residues. Trimming took 6 bases from V and 5 from J, leaving 16 bases between them.

The J gene is TRBJ2-5, the V gene TRBV29-1; 7 bases agree with TRBD1. CDR1 SQVTM and CDR2 ANQGSEA come from the germline V gene. The CDR3 spans 14 residues. V lost 6 bases, J lost 2 bases, and 9 bases stayed unmatched. CDR3 coding DNA: TGCAGCGTCTTGATTCCGGGACAGCAAGAGACCCAGTACTTC. It specifies CSVLIPGQQETQYF. The complete variable domain, with remaining parts taken from reference TRBV29-1 and TRBJ2-5, reads SAVISQKPSRDICQRGTSLTIQCQVDSQVTMMFWYRQQPGQSLTLIATANQGSEATYESGFVIDKFPISRPNLTFSTLTVSNMSPEDSSIYLCSVLIPGQQETQYFGPGTRLLVL.

The chain uses TRBV29-1 and TRBJ1-1; 11 nucleotides align to TRBD1. CDR3 length: 14 residues. Germline assignment: CDR1 SQVTM and CDR2 ANQGSEA. With V trimmed by 6 bases and J by 10 bases, 13 bases remained unmatched. CDR3 nucleotides: TGCAGCGTGTCTTTTCGGACAGGGGGCGAAGGAGCTTTCTTT. It translates to CSVSFRTGGEGAFF.

CDR3 amino acids: CASSQDRGGGDLEQFF. CDR3 DNA: TGTGCCAGCAGCCAAGATCGGGGCGGGGGGGATCTTGAGCAGTTCTTC. The rearrangement uses TRBV4-2 and TRBJ2-1, with 9 bases lining up with TRBD2. Looked up from germline, CDR1 is LGHNA and CDR2 is YNFKEQ. The CDR3 runs to 16 residues. V trimming: 0 bases; J trimming: 9 bases; junction bases outside the gene matches: 9.

The chain uses TRBV11-2 and TRBJ1-3, with D maybe TRBD1 (6 bases). The length of the CDR3 is 14 residues. Germline V gene lookup returns CDR1 SGHAT and CDR2 FQNNGV. Trimming removed 0 bases at V and 8 bases at J, with 11 bases between. This CDR3 reads CASSLEFRGDTIYF. DNA of the CDR3: TGTGCCAGCAGCTTAGAATTCAGGGGAGACACCATATATTTT.

The chain combines TRBV9 with TRBJ1-2; 10 bases line up with TRBD1. Germline lookup yields CDR1 SGDLS and CDR2 YYNGEE. The CDR3 runs to 14 residues. With V trimmed by 4 bases and J by 4 bases, 4 bases remained unmatched. This CDR3 is CASSPRTGGYGYTF. The CDR3 nucleotides are TGTGCCAGCAGCCCCCGGACAGGGGGCTATGGCTACACCTTC. The full variable domain, rest sourced from reference TRBV9 and TRBJ1-2, is DSGVTQTPKHLITATGQRVTLRCSPRSGDLSVYWYQQSLDQGLQFLIQYYNGEERAKGNILERFSAQQFPDLHSELNLSSLELGDSALYFCASSPRTGGYGYTFGSGTRLTVV.

The chain carries TRBV5-6 and TRBJ2-7; D is perhaps TRBD2 (7 bases). The V gene lost 4 bases and the J gene lost 5 bases, with 22 bases spanning the gap. Looked up from germline, CDR1 is SGHDT and CDR2 is YYEEEE. CDR3 size: 16 residues. The DNA for the CDR3 is TGTGCCAGCAGCAGAATAGGGGGGGCCGGGGTAGACGAGCAGTACTTC. It encodes CASSRIGGAGVDEQYF.

The chain joins TRBV18 to TRBJ2-5; D call uncertain. V gave up 1 base and J gave up 2 bases, with 8 bases separating them. The CDR3 loop spans 14 amino acids. The germline V gene encodes CDR1 KGHSH and CDR2 LQKENI. The CDR3 here is CASSPQAGQETQYF. CDR3 coding DNA: TGTGCCAGCTCACCACAGGCAGGTCAAGAGACCCAGTACTTC.

The V gene is TRBV27, the J gene TRBJ2-7, with 9 bases identical to TRBD2. Germline V gene sequence: CDR1 MNHEY, CDR2 SMNVEV (reference sequence). V shed 2 bases and J 3 bases; nucleotides not matched to a gene: 5. The CDR3 covers 15 residues. CDR3: CASSLVSGGIYEQYF. Written as DNA, the CDR3 is TGTGCCAGCAGTTTAGTGAGCGGGGGGATCTACGAGCAGTACTTC.